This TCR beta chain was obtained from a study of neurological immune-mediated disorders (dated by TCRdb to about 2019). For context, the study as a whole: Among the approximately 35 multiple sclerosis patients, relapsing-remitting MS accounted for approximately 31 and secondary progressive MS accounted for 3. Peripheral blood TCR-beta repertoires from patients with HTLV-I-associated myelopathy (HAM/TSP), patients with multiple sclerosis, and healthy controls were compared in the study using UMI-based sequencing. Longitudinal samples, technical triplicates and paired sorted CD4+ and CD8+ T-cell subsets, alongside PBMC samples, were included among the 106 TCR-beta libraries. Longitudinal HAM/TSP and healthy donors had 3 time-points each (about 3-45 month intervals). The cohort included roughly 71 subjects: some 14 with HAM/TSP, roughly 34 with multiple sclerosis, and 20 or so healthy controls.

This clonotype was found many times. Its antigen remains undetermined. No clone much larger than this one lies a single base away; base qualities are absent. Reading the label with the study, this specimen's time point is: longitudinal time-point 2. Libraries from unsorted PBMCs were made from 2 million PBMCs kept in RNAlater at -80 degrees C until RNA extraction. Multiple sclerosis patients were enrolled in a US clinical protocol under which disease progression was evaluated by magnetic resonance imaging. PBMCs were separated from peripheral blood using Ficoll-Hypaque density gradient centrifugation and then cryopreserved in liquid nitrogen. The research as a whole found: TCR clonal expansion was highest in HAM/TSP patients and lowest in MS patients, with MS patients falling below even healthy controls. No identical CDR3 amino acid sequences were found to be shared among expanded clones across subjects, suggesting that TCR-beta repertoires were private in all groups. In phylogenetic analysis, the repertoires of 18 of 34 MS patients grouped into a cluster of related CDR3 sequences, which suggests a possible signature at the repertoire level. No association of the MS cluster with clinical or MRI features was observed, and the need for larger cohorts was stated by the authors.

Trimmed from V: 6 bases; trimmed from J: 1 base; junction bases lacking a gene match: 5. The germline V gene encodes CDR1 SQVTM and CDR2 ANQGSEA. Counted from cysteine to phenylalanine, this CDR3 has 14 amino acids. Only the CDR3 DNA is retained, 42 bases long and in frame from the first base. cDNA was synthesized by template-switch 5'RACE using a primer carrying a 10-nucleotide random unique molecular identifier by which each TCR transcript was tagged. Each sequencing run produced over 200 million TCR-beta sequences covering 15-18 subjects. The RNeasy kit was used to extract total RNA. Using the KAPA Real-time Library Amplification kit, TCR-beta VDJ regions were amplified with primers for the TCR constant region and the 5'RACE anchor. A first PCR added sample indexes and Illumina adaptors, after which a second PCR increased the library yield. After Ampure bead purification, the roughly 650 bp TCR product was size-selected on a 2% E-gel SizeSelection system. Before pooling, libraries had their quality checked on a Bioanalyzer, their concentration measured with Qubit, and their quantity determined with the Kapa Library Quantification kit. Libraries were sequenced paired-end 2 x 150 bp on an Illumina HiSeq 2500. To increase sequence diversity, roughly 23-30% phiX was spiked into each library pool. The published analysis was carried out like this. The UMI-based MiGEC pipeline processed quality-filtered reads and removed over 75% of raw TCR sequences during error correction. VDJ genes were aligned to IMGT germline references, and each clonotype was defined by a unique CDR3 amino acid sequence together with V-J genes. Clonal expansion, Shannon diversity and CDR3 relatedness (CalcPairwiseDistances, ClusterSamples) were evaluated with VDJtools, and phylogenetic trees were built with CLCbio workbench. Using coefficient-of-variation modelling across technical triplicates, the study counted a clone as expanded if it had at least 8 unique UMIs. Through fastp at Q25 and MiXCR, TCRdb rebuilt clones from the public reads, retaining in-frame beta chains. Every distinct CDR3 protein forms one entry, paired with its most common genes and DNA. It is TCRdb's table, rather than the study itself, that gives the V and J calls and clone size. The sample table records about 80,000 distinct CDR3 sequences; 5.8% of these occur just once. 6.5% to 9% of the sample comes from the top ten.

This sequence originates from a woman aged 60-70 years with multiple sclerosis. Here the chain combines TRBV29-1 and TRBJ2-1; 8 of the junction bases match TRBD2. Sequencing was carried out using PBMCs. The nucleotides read TGCAGCGTCGACGGGGGGGGGTCCTACAATGAGCAGTTCTTC. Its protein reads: CSVDGGGSYNEQFF.